The rows below give T cell receptor beta chains drawn from one sample of a study of T-cell reconstitution after alpha-beta-depleted transplantation in children. TCRdb used MiXCR to reprocess the PCR reads, holding one entry per CDR3 protein. The profile shows around 200,000 distinct CDR3 sequences, roughly 10% of them singletons. The material sequenced was PBMCs, taken before TCRalphabeta/CD19-depleted stem cell transplant. The receptors were gathered from a child less than two years old with acute myeloid leukemia, due to receive a stem cell transplant. Each CDR3 is given with its conserved first and last residue. Each record gives: J gene, clone size, D gene, V gene, CDR3 protein, CDR3 DNA. The D gene is left open where the match is weak. Clone size, where shown, is once, few, many, or a class for clones that have expanded.

J: TRBJ2-5
size: many
D: -
V: TRBV24-1
CDR3: CATSDLGAGGEETQYF
DNA: TGTGCCACCAGTGATTTGGGGGCAGGGGGGGAAGAGACCCAGTACTTC

J: TRBJ1-1
size: many
D: TRBD1
V: TRBV12-3/TRBV12-4
CDR3: CASSLPRQGGTEAFF
DNA: TGTGCCAGCAGCTTGCCCAGGCAGGGGGGCACTGAAGCTTTCTTT

J: TRBJ2-7
size: -
D: -
V: TRBV30
CDR3: CAWSLSREQYF
DNA: TGTGCCTGGAGTTTGAGCCGCGAGCAGTACTTC

J: TRBJ2-3
size: many
D: -
V: TRBV5-1
CDR3: CASRGDREGTDTQYF
DNA: TGCGCCAGCAGGGGCGACAGGGAGGGCACAGATACGCAGTATTTT

J: TRBJ1-1
size: many
D: TRBD1
V: TRBV10-3
CDR3: CAISRQGLNTEAFF
DNA: TGTGCCATCAGCCGACAGGGGCTTAACACTGAAGCTTTCTTT

J: TRBJ2-3
size: few
D: TRBD1
V: TRBV7-2
CDR3: CASSHFKGAPLDTQYF
DNA: TGTGCCAGCAGCCACTTCAAGGGGGCCCCACTGGATACGCAGTATTTT

J: TRBJ1-2
size: many
D: -
V: TRBV12-3/TRBV12-4
CDR3: CASSLGGYYGYTF
DNA: TGTGCCAGCAGTTTAGGGGGCTACTATGGCTACACCTTC

J: TRBJ1-2
size: -
D: -
V: TRBV5-1
CDR3: CASSLAGPTGGYTF
DNA: TGCGCCAGCAGCTTGGCGGGGCCGACGGGGGGCTACACCTTC

J: TRBJ2-3
size: few
D: -
V: TRBV20-1
CDR3: CSARDPRGTDTQYF
DNA: TGCAGTGCTAGAGATCCCAGAGGCACAGATACGCAGTATTTT

J: TRBJ1-6
size: -
D: TRBD1
V: TRBV7-9
CDR3: CASIGQENSPLHF
DNA: TGTGCCAGCATCGGACAGGAAAATTCACCCCTCCACTTT

J: TRBJ2-7
size: many
D: TRBD2
V: TRBV2
CDR3: CASSLLAGGNEQYF
DNA: TGTGCCAGCAGCCTCTTAGCGGGAGGTAACGAGCAGTACTTC